The rows below give T cell receptor beta chains drawn from one sample of a study of patients and donors after allogeneic stem cell transplantation. Each CDR3 protein is one row after TCRdb ran MiXCR on the RT-PCR reads. The sample holds about 160,000 distinct CDR3 sequences; 25% to 35% are singletons and the top ten take about 3%. The sample consisted of blood, either unsorted or a sorted T cell fraction (not recorded which). All receptors derive from a human donor who was either an allogeneic HSCT recipient or a stem cell or donor lymphocyte infusion donor (not recorded which). It is not recorded whose cells these are; they may come from a transplant donor. CDR3s include the opening cysteine and the closing phenylalanine or tryptophan. The D gene is left open where the match is weak. Not all rows give a size; the values are once, few, many and, for expanded clones, a class.

D gene	clone size	V gene	J gene	CDR3 protein	CDR3 DNA
-	few	TRBV5-1	TRBJ1-1	CASSLWFVGGTDTEAFF	TGCGCCAGCAGCTTGTGGTTTGTCGGGGGTACTGACACTGAAGCTTTCTTT
TRBD2	-	TRBV7-3	TRBJ2-3	CASSSRLAGGTDTQYF	TGTGCCAGCAGCTCCCGACTAGCGGGAGGGACAGATACGCAGTATTTT
TRBD1	few	TRBV6-5	TRBJ1-4	CASSQGDEKLFF	TGTGCCAGCTCACAGGGGGATGAAAAACTGTTTTTT
TRBD1	many	TRBV12-3/TRBV12-4	TRBJ1-1	CASSFRTGGEAFF	TGTGCCAGCAGTTTCAGGACAGGAGGTGAAGCTTTCTTT
TRBD2	-	TRBV6-1	TRBJ2-2	CASNVAGGANTGELFF	TGTGCCAGCAATGTAGCGGGAGGGGCGAACACCGGGGAGCTGTTTTTT
-	few	TRBV20-1	TRBJ2-7	CSARPGLSYEQYF	TGCAGTGCCAGGCCCGGTTTAAGCTACGAGCAGTACTTC
TRBD1	-	TRBV28	TRBJ1-4	CASSTATGKLFF	TGTGCCAGCAGTACCGCGACAGGGAAACTGTTTTTT
-	-	TRBV9	TRBJ1-1	CASSVGEGQAFF	TGTGCCAGCAGCGTAGGCGAGGGCCAAGCTTTCTTT
-	-	TRBV4-2	TRBJ2-1	CASSHPSTRAGSNEQFF	TGTGCCAGCAGCCACCCCTCCACCCGGGCCGGATCCAATGAGCAGTTCTTC
-	few	TRBV13	TRBJ2-4	CASSLSRWAKNIQYF	TGTGCCAGCAGCTTAAGTAGGTGGGCCAAAAACATTCAGTACTTC
-	few	TRBV20-1	TRBJ2-3	CSARQSSTDTQYF	TGCAGTGCTAGACAAAGTAGCACAGATACGCAGTATTTT
-	few	TRBV12-3/TRBV12-4	TRBJ2-4	CASRTAQGAKNIQYF	TGTGCCAGCAGAACCGCCCAGGGGGCCAAAAACATTCAGTACTTC
-	-	TRBV7-9	TRBJ2-7	CASSSQQGSYEQYF	TGTGCCAGCAGCTCCCAACAGGGTTCCTACGAGCAGTACTTC
-	-	TRBV7-9	TRBJ1-6	CASSLDGVGNSPLHF	TGTGCCAGCAGCTTAGATGGGGTGGGTAATTCACCCCTCCACTTT
-	many	TRBV7-2	TRBJ1-5	CASSLSGYRQPQHF	TGTGCCAGCAGCTTATCAGGGTATCGGCAGCCCCAGCATTTT
TRBD2	-	TRBV5-1	TRBJ2-1	CASRELAGGHEQFF	TGCGCCAGCAGAGAGCTAGCGGGAGGCCATGAGCAGTTCTTC
-	-	TRBV28	TRBJ2-5	CASRGGGSQETQYF	TGTGCCAGCAGAGGGGGGGGATCCCAAGAGACCCAGTACTTC
-	few	TRBV6-6	TRBJ1-1	CASRQGLTEAFF	TGTGCCAGCCGTCAGGGGCTCACTGAAGCTTTCTTT
-	many	TRBV7-9	TRBJ1-5	CASSQGLEQPQHF	TGTGCCAGCAGCCAGGGACTGGAACAGCCCCAGCATTTT
-	many	TRBV5-6	TRBJ1-1	CASSWGSTEAFF	TGTGCCAGCAGCTGGGGTAGCACTGAAGCTTTCTTT
TRBD1	-	TRBV12-3/TRBV12-4	TRBJ1-4	CASSIFGQGERLFF	TGTGCCAGCAGTATCTTCGGACAGGGGGAGAGACTGTTTTTT
TRBD1	-	TRBV11-2	TRBJ2-5	CASSMGQQETQYF	TGTGCCAGCAGCATGGGACAGCAAGAGACCCAGTACTTC
-	-	TRBV4-3	TRBJ2-7	CASSQEVRAGYEQYF	TGCGCCAGCAGCCAAGAAGTTCGAGCGGGCTACGAGCAGTACTTC
-	few	TRBV7-3	TRBJ2-2	CASSVDTGELFF	TGTGCCAGCAGCGTTGACACCGGGGAGCTGTTTTTT
TRBD1	many	TRBV29-1	TRBJ1-1	CSVEDIVDRDLTNTEAFF	TGCAGCGTTGAAGATATCGTCGACAGGGACCTAACGAACACTGAAGCTTTCTTT
TRBD2	-	TRBV15	TRBJ2-1	CATSSGLEVFNEQFF	TGTGCCACCAGCAGTGGACTAGAAGTCTTCAATGAGCAGTTCTTC
-	-	TRBV20-1	TRBJ2-7	CSARDLKGLLGYEQYF	TGCAGTGCTAGAGATCTTAAGGGTCTCCTTGGCTACGAGCAGTACTTC
TRBD1	many	TRBV10-3	TRBJ1-5	CAISRDSSNQPQHF	TGTGCCATCAGTAGGGACAGTAGCAATCAGCCCCAGCATTTT
-	-	TRBV29-1	TRBJ2-7	CSVADGGEQYF	TGCAGCGTTGCCGACGGGGGTGAGCAGTACTTC
-	-	TRBV15	TRBJ2-3	CATRWKQGPTDTQYF	TGTGCCACTAGGTGGAAACAGGGACCCACAGATACGCAGTATTTT
TRBD2	-	TRBV2	TRBJ2-1	CASSDWASGSNEQFF	TGTGCCAGCAGTGATTGGGCTAGCGGGAGCAATGAGCAGTTCTTC
-	few	TRBV20-1	TRBJ1-5	CSARRQGSNQPQHF	TGCAGTGCTAGACGCCAGGGGAGCAATCAGCCCCAGCATTTT
TRBD2	once	TRBV6-6	TRBJ2-3	CASSHIAGGSKDTQYF	TGTGCCAGCAGCCATATAGCGGGAGGGAGCAAAGATACGCAGTATTTT
TRBD1	-	TRBV29-1	TRBJ1-1	CSVNTGAGTEAFF	TGCAGCGTTAACACAGGGGCTGGTACTGAAGCTTTCTTT
-	-	TRBV7-9	TRBJ1-1	CASSLGGAENTEAFF	TGTGCCAGCAGCCTCGGTGGGGCGGAGAACACTGAAGCTTTCTTT
-	few	TRBV7-9	TRBJ2-5	CASSLEGRSQETQYF	TGTGCCAGCAGCTTAGAGGGACGGAGCCAAGAGACCCAGTACTTC
-	-	TRBV7-9	TRBJ2-5	CASSLMGVVETQYF	TGTGCCAGCAGCTTAATGGGAGTGGTGGAGACCCAGTACTTC
TRBD2	-	TRBV4-1	TRBJ2-7	CASSQDPGTSWYEQYF	TGCGCCAGCAGCCAAGACCCCGGGACTAGTTGGTACGAGCAGTACTTC
-	-	TRBV20-1	TRBJ2-2	CSASGNTGELFF	TGCAGTGCGTCAGGGAACACCGGGGAGCTGTTTTTT
-	-	TRBV20-1	TRBJ2-3	CSASVTDTQYF	TGCAGTGCTAGCGTCACAGATACGCAGTATTTT
TRBD2	many	TRBV5-1	TRBJ2-7	CASSSGTSGTVQYF	TGCGCCAGCAGTTCAGGGACTAGCGGGACGGTGCAGTACTTC